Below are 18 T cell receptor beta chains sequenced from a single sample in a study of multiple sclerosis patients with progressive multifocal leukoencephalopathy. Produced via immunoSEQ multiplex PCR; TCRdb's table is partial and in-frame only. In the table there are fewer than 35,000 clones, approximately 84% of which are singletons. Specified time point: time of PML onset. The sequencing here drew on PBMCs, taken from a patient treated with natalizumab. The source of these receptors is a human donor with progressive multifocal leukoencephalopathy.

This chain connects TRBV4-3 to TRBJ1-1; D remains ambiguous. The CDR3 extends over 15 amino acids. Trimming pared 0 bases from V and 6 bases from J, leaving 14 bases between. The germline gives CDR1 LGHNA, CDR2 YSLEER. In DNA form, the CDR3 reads TGCGCCAGCAGCCAAGATCGGGGAGGGAATGCTGAAGCTTTCTTT. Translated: CASSQDRGGNAEAFF.

CDR3 coding DNA: TGTGCCAGTAGTATAGGAGAGCCCGTGCGCACAGATACGCAGTATTTT. This encodes CASSIGEPVRTDTQYF. The chain has TRBV19 and TRBJ2-3; D not resolved. Germline CDR1 reads LNHDA; CDR2 reads SQIVND (reference sequence). V lost 1 base and J 1 base, leaving 12 bases between the germline ends. The CDR3 is 16 amino acids.

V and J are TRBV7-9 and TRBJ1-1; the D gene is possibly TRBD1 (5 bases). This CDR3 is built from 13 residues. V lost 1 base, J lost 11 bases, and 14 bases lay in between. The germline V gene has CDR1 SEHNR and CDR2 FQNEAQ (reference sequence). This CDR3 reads CASSLEVAGEAFF. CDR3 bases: TGTGCCAGCAGCTTAGAGGTGGCGGGGGAGGCTTTCTTT.

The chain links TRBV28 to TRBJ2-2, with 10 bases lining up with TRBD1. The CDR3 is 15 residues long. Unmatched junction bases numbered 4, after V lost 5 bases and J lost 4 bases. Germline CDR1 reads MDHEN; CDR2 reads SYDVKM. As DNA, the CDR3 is TGTGCCAGCAGTACCCGGACAGGGGGCACCGGGGAGCTGTTTTTT. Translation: CASSTRTGGTGELFF.

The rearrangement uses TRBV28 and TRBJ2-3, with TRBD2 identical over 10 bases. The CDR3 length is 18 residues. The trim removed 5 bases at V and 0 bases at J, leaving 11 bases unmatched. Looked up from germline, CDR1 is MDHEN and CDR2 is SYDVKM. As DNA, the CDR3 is TGTGCCAGCAGTCCGCCGGGGGGTAGCGGGAGGAGCACAGATACGCAGTATTTT. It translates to CASSPPGGSGRSTDTQYF.

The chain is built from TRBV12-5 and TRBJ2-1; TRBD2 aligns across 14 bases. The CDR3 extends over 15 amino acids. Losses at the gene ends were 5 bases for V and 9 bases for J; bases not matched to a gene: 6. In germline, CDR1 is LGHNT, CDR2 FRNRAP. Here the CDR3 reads CASGPRLAGGGEQFF. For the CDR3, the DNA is TGTGCTAGTGGTCCCCGACTAGCGGGAGGGGGTGAGCAGTTCTTC.

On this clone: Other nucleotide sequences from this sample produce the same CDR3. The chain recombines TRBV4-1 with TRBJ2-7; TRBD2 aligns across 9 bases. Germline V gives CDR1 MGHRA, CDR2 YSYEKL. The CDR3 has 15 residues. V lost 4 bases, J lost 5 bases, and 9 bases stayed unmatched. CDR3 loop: CASSRELAGTHEQYF. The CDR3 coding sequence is TGCGCCAGCAGCCGGGAGCTAGCGGGGACACACGAGCAGTACTTC.

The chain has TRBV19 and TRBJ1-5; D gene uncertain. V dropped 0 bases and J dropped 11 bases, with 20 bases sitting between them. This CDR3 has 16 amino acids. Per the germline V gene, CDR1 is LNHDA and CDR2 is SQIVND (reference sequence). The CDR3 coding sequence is TGTGCCAGTAGTATAGATAAGGCCGCTCCCCTTGGGACCCAGCATTTT. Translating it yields CASSIDKAAPLGTQHF.

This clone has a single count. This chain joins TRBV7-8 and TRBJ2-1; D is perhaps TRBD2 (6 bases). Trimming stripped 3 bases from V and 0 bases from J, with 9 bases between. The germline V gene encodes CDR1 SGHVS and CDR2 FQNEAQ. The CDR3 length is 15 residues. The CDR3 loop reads CASSFGGSSYNEQFF. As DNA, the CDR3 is TGTGCCAGCAGCTTTGGGGGGAGCTCCTACAATGAGCAGTTCTTC. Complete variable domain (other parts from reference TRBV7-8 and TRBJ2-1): GAGVSQSPRYKVAKRGQDVALRCDPISGHVSLFWYQQALGQGPEFLTYFQNEAQLDKSGLPSDRFFAERPEGSVSTLKIQRTQQEDSAVYLCASSFGGSSYNEQFFGPGTRLTVL.

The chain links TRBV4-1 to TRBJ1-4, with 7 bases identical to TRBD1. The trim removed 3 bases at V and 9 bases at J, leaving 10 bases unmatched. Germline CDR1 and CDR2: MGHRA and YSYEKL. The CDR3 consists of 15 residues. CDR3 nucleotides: TGCGCCAGCAGCCAGGGAACAGGGGAGAGGAAAAAACTGTTTTTT. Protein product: CASSQGTGERKKLFF.

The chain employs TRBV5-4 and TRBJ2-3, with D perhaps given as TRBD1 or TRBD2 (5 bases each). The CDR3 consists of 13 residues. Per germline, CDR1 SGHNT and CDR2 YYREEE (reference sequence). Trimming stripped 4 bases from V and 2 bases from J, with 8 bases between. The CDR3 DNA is TGTGCCAGCAGCAGGGACCACACAGATACGCAGTATTTT. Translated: CASSRDHTDTQYF.

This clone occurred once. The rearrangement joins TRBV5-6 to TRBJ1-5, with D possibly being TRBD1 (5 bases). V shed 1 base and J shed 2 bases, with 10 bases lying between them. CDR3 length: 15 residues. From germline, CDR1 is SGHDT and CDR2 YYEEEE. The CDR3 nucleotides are TGTGCCAGCAGCTTGTTTTCGGGGGGCAATCAGCCCCAGCATTTT. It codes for CASSLFSGGNQPQHF.

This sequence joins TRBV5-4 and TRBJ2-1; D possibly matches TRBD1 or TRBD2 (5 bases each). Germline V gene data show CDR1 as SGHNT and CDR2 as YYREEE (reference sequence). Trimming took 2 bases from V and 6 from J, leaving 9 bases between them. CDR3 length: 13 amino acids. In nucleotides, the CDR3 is TGTGCCAGCAGCTTCGAGGGGAGCAATGAGCAGTTCTTC. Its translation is CASSFEGSNEQFF.

CDR3 sequence reads: CASSPNHLDEQFF. The DNA of the CDR3 is TGTGCCAGCAGCCCTAACCACTTGGATGAGCAGTTCTTC. The V gene is TRBV6-5, the J gene TRBJ2-1; no definite D call. CDR3 length: 13 residues. V gave up 6 bases and J gave up 8 bases, with 14 bases separating them. Germline CDR1 and CDR2: MNHEY and SVGAGI.

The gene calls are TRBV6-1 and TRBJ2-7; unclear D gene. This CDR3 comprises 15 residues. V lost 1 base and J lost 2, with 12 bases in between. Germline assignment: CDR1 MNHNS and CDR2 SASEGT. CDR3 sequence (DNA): TGTGCCAGCAGTGAAGGGGCAGGTCGGACCTACGAGCAGTACTTC. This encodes CASSEGAGRTYEQYF.

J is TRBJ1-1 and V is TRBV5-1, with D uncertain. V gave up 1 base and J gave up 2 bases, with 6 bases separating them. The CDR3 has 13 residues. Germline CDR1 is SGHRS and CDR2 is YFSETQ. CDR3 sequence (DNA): TGCGCCAGCAGCTTGTCCCTAAACACTGAAGCTTTCTTT. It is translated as CASSLSLNTEAFF.

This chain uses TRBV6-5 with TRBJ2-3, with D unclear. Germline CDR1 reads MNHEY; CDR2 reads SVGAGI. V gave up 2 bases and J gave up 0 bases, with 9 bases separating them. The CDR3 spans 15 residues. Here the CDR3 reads CASSYEVTSTDTQYF. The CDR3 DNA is TGTGCCAGCAGTTACGAAGTTACTAGCACAGATACGCAGTATTTT.

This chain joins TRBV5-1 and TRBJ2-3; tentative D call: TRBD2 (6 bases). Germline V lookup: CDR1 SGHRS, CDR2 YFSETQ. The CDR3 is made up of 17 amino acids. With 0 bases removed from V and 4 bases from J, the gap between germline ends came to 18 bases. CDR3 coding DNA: TGCGCCAGCAGCTTGGCGGGCTGGGGCGGGACGGCAGATACGCAGTATTTT. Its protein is CASSLAGWGGTADTQYF. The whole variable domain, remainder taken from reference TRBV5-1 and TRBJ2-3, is KAGVTQTPRYLIKTRGQQVTLSCSPISGHRSVSWYQQTPGQGLQFLFEYFSETQRNKGNFPGRFSGRQFSNSRSEMNVSTLELGDSALYLCASSLAGWGGTADTQYFGPGTRLTVL.